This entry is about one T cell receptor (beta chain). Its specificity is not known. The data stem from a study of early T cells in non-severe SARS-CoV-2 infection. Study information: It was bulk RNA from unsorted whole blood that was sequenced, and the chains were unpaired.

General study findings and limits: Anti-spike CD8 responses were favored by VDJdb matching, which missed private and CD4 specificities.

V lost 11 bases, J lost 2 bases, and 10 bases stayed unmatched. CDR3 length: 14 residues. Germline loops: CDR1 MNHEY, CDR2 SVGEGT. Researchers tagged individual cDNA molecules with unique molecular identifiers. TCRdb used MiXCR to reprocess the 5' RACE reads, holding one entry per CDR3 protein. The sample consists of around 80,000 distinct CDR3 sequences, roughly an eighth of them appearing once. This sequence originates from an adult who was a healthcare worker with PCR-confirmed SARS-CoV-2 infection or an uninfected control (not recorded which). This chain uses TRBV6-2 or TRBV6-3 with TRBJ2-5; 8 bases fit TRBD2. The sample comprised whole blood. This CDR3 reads CAGATSGLQETQYF. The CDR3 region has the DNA TGTGCCGGAGCCACTAGCGGTCTTCAAGAGACCCAGTACTTC.